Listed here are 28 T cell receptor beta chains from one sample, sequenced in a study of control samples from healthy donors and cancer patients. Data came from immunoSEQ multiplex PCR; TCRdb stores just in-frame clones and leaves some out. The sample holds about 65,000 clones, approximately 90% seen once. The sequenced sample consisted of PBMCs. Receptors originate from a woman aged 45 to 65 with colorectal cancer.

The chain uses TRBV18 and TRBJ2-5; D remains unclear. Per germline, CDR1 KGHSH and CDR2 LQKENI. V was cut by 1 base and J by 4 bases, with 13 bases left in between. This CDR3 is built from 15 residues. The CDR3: CASSPRARAGETQYF. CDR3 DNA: TGTGCCAGCTCACCACGGGCCCGCGCCGGAGAGACCCAGTACTTC. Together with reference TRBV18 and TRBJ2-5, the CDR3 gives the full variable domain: NAGVMQNPRHLVRRRGQEARLRCSPMKGHSHVYWYRQLPEEGLKFMVYLQKENIIDESGMPKERFSAEFPKEGPSILRIQQVVRGDSAAYFCASSPRARAGETQYFGPGTRLLVL.

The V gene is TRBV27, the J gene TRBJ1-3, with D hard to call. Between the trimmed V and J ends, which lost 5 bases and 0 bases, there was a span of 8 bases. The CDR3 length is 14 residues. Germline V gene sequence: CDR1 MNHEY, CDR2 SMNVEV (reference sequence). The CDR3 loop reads CASSGIHSGNTIYF. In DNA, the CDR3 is TGTGCCAGCAGTGGGATACACTCTGGAAACACCATATATTTT.

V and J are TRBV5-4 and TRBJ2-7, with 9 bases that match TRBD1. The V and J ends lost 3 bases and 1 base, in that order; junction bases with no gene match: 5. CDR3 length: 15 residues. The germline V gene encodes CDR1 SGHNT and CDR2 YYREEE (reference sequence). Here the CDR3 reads CASSSSGTGSYEQYF. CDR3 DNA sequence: TGTGCCAGCAGCTCCTCCGGGACAGGGTCCTACGAGCAGTACTTC.

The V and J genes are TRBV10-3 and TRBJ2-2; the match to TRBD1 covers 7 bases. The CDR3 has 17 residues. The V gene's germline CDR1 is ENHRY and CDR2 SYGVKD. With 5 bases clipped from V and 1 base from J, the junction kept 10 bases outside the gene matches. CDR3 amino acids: CAISMKAGTENTGELFF. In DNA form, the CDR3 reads TGTGCCATCAGTATGAAGGCCGGGACAGAGAACACCGGGGAGCTGTTTTTT.

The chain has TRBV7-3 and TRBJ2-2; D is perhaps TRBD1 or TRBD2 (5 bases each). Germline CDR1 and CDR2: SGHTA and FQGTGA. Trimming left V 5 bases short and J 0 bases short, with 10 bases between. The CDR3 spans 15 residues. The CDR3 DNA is TGTGCCAGCAGCAGGGGAGCCGCGAACACCGGGGAGCTGTTTTTT. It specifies CASSRGAANTGELFF.

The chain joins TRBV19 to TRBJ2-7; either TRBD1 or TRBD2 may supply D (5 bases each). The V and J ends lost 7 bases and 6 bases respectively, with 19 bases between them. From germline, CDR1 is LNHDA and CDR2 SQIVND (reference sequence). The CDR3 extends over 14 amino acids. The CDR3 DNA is TGTGCCAGTATGGGACCGCGCCCCAGGGCCGAGCAGTACTTC. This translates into CASMGPRPRAEQYF.

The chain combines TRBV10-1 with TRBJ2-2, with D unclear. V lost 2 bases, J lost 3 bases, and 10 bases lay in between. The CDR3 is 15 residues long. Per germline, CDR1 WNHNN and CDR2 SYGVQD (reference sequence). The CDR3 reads CASSETPGYTGELFF. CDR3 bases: TGCGCCAGCAGTGAGACTCCAGGTTACACCGGGGAGCTGTTTTTT.

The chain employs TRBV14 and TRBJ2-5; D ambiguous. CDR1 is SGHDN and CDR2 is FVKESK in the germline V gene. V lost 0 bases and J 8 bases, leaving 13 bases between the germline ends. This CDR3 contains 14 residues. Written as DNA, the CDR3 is TGTGCCAGCAGCCAAGAATACTCGACTGGTACCCAGTACTTC. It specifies CASSQEYSTGTQYF.

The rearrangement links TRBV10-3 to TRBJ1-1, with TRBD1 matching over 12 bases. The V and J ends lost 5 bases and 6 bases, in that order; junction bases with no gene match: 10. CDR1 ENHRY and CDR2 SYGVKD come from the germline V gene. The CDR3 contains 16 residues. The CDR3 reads CAISPGQGAPLAEAFF. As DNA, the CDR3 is TGTGCCATCAGTCCGGGACAGGGGGCGCCGTTAGCTGAAGCTTTCTTT.

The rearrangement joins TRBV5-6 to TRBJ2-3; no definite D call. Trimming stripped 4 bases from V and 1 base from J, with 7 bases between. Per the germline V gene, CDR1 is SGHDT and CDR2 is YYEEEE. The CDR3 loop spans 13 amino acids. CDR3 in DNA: TGTGCCAGCAGCGGAGTGGGCACAGATACGCAGTATTTT. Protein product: CASSGVGTDTQYF.

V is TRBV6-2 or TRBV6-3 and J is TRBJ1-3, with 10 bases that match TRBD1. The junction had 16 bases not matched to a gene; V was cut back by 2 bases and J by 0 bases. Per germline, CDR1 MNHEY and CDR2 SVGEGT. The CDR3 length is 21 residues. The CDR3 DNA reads TGTGCCAGCAGTTACCTCCTAACTACTTTGACAGGGGGCCTCTCTGGAAACACCATATATTTT. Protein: CASSYLLTTLTGGLSGNTIYF.

CDR3 DNA sequence: TGTGCCAGCAGTGAGCGGGGGTATCCTGGAAACACCATATATTTT. This translates into CASSERGYPGNTIYF. The V gene is TRBV27, the J gene TRBJ1-3; possibly TRBD1 for D (5 bases). The CDR3 spans 15 residues. V was trimmed by 5 bases and J by 2 bases, leaving 13 bases between them. From germline, CDR1 is MNHEY and CDR2 SMNVEV (reference sequence).

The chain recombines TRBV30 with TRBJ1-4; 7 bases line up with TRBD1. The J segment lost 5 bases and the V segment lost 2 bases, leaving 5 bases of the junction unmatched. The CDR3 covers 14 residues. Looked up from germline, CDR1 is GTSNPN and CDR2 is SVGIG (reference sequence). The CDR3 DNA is TGTGCCTGGAGTTCCGGGACAGCAAATGAAAAACTGTTTTTT. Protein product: CAWSSGTANEKLFF.

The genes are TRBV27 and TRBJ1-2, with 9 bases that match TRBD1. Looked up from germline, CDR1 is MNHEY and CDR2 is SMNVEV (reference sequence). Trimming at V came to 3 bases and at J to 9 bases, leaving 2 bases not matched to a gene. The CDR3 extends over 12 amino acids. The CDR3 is CASSFTGGSYTF. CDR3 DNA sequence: TGTGCCAGCAGTTTTACAGGGGGCAGCTACACCTTC.

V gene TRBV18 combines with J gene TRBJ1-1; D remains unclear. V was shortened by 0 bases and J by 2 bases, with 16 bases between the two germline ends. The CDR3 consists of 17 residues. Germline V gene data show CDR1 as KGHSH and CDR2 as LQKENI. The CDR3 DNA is TGTGCCAGCTCACCACCGTGGGGAGGAGCTGGAAACACTGAAGCTTTCTTT. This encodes CASSPPWGGAGNTEAFF.

The DNA for the CDR3 is TGTGCCAGCTTTAGGGGGGTTGGCACTGAAGCTTTCTTT. Protein product: CASFRGVGTEAFF. J is TRBJ1-1 and V is TRBV6-5; D possibly corresponds to TRBD1 (6 bases). The ends were cut back, 8 bases at V and 4 bases at J, with 14 bases in the middle. The CDR3 covers 13 residues. The germline CDR1 and CDR2 sequences are MNHEY and SVGAGI.

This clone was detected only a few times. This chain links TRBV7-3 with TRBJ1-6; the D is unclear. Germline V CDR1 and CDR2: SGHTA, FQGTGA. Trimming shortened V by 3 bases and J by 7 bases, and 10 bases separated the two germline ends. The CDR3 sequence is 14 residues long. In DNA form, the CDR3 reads TGTGCCAGCAGCTTCGGCGCCCTGAATTCACCCCTCCACTTT. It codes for CASSFGALNSPLHF.

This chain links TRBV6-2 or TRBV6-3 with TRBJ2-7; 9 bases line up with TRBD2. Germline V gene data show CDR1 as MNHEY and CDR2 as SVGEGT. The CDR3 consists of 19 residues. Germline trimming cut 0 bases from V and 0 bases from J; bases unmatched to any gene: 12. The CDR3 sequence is CASSYSAPGAGGLSYEQYF. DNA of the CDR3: TGTGCCAGCAGTTACTCGGCCCCGGGAGCGGGGGGCCTCTCCTACGAGCAGTACTTC.

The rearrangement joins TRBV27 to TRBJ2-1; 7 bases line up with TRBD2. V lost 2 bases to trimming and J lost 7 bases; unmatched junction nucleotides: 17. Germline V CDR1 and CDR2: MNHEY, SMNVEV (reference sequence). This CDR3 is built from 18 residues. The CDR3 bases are TGTGCCAGCAGTTTAAAATTCGTTGGGGGGAGGGCGGGTAATGAGCAGTTCTTC. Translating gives CASSLKFVGGRAGNEQFF.

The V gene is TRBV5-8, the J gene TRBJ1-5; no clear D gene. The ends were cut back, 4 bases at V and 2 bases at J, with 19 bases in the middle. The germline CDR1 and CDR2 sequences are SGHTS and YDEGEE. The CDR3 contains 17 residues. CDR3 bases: TGTGCCAGCAGCCCCATTTACGAGAATCGGGGCAATCAGCCCCAGCATTTT. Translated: CASSPIYENRGNQPQHF.

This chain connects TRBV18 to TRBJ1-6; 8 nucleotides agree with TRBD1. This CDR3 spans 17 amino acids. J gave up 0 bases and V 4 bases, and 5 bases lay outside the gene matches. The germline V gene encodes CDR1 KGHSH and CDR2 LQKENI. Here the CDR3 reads CASSQSGQASYNSPLHF. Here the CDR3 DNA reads TGTGCCAGCTCACAATCGGGACAGGCCTCCTATAATTCACCCCTCCACTTT.

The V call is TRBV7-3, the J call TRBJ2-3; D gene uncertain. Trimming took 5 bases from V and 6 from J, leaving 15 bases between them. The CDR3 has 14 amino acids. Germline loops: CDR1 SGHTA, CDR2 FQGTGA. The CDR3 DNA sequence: TGTGCCAGCAGCCCCACAGTCGGCTCGGATACGCAGTATTTT. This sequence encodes CASSPTVGSDTQYF.

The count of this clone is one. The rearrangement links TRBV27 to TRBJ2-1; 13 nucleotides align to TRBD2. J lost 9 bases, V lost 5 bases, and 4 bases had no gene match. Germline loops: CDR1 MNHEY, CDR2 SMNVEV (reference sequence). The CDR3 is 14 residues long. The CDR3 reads CASSRTSGSSEQFF. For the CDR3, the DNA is TGTGCCAGCAGTAGGACTAGCGGGAGCAGTGAGCAGTTCTTC.

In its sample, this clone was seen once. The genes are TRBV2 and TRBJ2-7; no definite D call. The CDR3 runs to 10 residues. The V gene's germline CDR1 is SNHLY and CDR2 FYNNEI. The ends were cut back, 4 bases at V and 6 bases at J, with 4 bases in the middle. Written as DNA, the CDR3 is TGTGCCAGCAGTGCCCTCGAGCAGTACTTC. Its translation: CASSALEQYF.

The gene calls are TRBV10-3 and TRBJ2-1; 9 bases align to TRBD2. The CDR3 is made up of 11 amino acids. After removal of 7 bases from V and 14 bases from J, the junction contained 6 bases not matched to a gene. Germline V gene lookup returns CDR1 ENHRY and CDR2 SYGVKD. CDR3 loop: CAITASGRKFF. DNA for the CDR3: TGTGCCATCACCGCAAGCGGGAGGAAGTTCTTC.

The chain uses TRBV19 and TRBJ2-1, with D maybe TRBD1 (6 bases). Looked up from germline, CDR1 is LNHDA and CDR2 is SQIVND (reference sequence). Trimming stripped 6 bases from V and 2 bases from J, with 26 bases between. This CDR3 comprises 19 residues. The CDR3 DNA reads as TGTGCCAGTAGCCGTTCCTTCAGGGCGCTATGGGGGCCCTACAATGAGCAGTTCTTC. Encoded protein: CASSRSFRALWGPYNEQFF. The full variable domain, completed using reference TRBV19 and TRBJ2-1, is DGGITQSPKYLFRKEGQNVTLSCEQNLNHDAMYWYRQDPGQGLRLIYYSQIVNDFQKGDIAEGYSVSREKKESFPLTVTSAQKNPTAFYLCASSRSFRALWGPYNEQFFGPGTRLTVL.

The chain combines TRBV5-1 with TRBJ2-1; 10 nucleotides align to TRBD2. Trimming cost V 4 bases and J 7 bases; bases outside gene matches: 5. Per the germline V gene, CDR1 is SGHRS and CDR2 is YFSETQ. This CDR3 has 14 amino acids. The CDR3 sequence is CASSVTSGSNEQFF. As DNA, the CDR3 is TGCGCCAGCAGCGTGACTAGCGGGTCTAATGAGCAGTTCTTC.

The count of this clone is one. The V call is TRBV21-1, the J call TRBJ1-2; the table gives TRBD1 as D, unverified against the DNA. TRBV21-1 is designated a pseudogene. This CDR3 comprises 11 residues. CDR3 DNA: TGTGCCAGCAACAGGGTTCGGGGCTACACCTTC. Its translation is CASNRVRGYTF.